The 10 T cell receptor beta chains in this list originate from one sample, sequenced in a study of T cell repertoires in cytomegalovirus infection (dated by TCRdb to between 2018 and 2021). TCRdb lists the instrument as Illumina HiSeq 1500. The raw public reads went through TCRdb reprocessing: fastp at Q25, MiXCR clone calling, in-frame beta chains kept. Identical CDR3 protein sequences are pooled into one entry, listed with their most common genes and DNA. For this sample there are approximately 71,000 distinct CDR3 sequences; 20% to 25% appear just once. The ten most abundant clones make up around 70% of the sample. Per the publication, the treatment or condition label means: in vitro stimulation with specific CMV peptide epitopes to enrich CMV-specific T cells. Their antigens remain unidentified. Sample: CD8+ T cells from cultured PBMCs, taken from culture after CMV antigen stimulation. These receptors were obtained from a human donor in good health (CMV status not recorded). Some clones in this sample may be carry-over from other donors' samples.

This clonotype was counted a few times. CDR3: CASSPSSGTASGANVLTF. In DNA, the CDR3 is TGCGCCAGCAGCCCATCCTCCGGGACAGCCTCTGGGGCCAACGTCCTGACTTTC. The chain joins TRBV4-3 to TRBJ2-6; the match to TRBD1 covers 7 bases. The V gene's germline CDR1 is LGHNA and CDR2 YSLEER. This CDR3 is built from 18 residues. Losses at the gene ends were 4 bases for V and 0 bases for J; bases not matched to a gene: 9.

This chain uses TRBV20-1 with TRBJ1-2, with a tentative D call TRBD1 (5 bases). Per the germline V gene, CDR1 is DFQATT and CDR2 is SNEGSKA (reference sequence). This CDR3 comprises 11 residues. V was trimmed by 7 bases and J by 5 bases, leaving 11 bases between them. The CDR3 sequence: CSGGLWYGYTF. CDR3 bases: TGCAGTGGGGGGTTATGGTATGGCTACACCTTC.

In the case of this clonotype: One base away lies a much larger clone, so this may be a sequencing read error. The CDR3 DNA reads TGTGCCAGCAGCTTAGACGAGACGGCTTGGGAGTACTTC. It is translated as CASSLDETAWEYF. The V call is TRBV7-8, the J call TRBJ2-7; no firm D call. Trimming left V 1 base short and J 11 bases short, with 15 bases between. CDR3 size: 13 residues. Germline-derived CDR1 and CDR2 are SGHVS and FQNEAQ.

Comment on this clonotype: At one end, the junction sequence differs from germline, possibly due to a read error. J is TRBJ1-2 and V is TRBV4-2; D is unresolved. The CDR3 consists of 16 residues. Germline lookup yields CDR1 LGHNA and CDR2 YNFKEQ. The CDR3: CASRQGSGIADYGYTF. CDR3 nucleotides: TGTGCCAGCAGGCAAGGATCGGGGATCGCGGACTATGGCTACACCTTC.

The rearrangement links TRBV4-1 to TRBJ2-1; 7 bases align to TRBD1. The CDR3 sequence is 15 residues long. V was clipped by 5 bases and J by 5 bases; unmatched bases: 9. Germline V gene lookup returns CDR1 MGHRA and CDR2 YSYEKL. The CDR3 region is CASSSRQGENNEQFF. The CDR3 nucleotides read TGCGCCAGCAGCTCGCGACAGGGCGAGAACAATGAGCAGTTCTTC.

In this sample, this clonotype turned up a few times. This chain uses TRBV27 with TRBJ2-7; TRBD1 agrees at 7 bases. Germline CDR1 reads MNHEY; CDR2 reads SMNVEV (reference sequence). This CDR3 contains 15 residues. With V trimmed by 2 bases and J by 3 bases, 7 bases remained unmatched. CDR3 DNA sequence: TGTGCCAGCAGTTTAAGCAGGGGGAACCTCTACGAGCAGTACTTC. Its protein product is CASSLSRGNLYEQYF.

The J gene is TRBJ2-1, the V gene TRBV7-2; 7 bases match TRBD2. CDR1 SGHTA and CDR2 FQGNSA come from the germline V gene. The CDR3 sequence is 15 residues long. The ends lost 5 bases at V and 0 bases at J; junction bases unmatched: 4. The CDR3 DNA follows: TGTGCCAGCAGCCAACTAGCGTCCTCCTACAATGAGCAGTTCTTC. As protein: CASSQLASSYNEQFF. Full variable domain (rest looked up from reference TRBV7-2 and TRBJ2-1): GAGVSQSPSNKVTEKGKDVELRCDPISGHTALYWYRQSLGQGLEFLIYFQGNSAPDKSGLPSDRFSAERTGGSVSTLTIQRTQQEDSAVYLCASSQLASSYNEQFFGPGTRLTVL.

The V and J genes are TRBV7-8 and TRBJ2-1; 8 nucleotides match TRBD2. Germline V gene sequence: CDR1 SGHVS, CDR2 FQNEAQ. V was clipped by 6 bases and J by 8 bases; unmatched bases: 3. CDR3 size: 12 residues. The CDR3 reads CASSLTSDEQFF. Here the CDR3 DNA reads TGTGCCAGCAGTTTGACTAGCGATGAGCAGTTCTTC.

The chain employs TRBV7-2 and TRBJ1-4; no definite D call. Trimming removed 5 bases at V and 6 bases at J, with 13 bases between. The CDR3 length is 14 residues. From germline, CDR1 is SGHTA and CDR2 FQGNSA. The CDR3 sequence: CASSQSAIDEKLFF. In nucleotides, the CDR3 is TGTGCCAGCAGCCAATCGGCGATCGATGAAAAACTGTTTTTT.

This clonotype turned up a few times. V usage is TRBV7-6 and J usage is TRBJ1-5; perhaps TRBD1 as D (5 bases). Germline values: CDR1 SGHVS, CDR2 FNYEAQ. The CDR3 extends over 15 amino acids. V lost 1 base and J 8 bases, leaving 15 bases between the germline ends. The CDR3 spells CASSLEGGGLKPQHF. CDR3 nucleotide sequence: TGTGCCAGCAGCTTAGAGGGTGGGGGATTGAAGCCCCAGCATTTT. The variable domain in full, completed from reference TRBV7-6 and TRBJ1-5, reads GAGVSQSPRYKVTKRGQDVALRCDPISGHVSLYWYRQALGQGPEFLTYFNYEAQQDKSGLPNDRFSAERPEGSISTLTIQRTEQRDSAMYRCASSLEGGGLKPQHFGDGTRLSIL.